This T cell receptor beta chain was documented in a study of T cells expressing NK-cell markers. Study outcomes and limitations: Dominant NKG2C+ clonotypes accounted for roughly 1.0-7.0% of CD8+ T cells in six or seven donors.

The CDR3 is 15 amino acids. CDR1 SGHAT and CDR2 FQNNGV come from the germline V gene. Notes on this clonotype: The antigen is unknown.

TCRdb reanalyzed the 5' RACE reads and collapses them to one entry per CDR3 protein, without DNA. The record lists a few hundred thousand distinct CDR3 sequences, of which the ten most abundant hold roughly 1.4%. This chain joins TRBV11-2 and TRBJ2-1; TCRdb's D gene call, TRBD2, goes unchecked for lack of DNA. The receptor's source is a woman between 50 and 59 years old in good health. Sequencing input: blood T cells: a sorted CD56 or NKG2C T cell subset, CD4+ or CD8+ T cells, or bulk PBMC T cells (not recorded which). The CDR3 sequence is CASSPLVGARNEQFF. Full variable domain (remainder filled in from reference TRBV11-2 and TRBJ2-1): EAGVAQSPRYKIIEKRQSVAFWCNPISGHATLYWYQQILGQGPKLLIQFQNNGVVDDSQLPKDRFSAERLKGVDSTLKIQPAKLEDSAVYLCASSPLVGARNEQFFGPGTRLTVL.